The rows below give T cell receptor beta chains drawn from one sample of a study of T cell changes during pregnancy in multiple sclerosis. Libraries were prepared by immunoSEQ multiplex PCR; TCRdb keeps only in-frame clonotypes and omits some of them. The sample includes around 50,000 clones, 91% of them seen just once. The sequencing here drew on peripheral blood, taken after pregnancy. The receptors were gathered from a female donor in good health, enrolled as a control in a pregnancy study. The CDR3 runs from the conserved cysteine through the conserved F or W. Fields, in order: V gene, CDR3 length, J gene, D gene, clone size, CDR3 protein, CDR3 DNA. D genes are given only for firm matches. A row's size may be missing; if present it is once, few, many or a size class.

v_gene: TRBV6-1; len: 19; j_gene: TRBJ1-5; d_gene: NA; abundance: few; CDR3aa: CASSGLKWGGSANNQPQHF; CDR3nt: TGTGCCAGCAGTGGCCTCAAATGGGGGGGCTCGGCTAACAATCAGCCCCAGCATTTT
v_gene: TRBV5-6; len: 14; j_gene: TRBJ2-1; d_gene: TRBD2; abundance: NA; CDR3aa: CASSFLAGDNEQFF; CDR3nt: TGTGCCAGCAGCTTTTTAGCGGGAGACAATGAGCAGTTCTTC
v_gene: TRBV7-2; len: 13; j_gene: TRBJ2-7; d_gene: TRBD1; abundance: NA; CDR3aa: CASSSRTGTEQYF; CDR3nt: TGTGCCAGCAGCTCGCGGACAGGGACCGAGCAGTACTTC
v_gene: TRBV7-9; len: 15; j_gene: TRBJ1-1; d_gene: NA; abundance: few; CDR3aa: CASSSPGQENTEAFF; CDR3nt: TGTGCCAGCAGCTCCCCAGGGCAGGAGAACACTGAAGCTTTCTTT
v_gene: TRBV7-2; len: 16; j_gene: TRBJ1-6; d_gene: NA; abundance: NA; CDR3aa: CASSITGSSYNSPLHF; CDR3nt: TGTGCCAGCAGCATAACAGGGAGCTCCTATAATTCACCCCTCCACTTT
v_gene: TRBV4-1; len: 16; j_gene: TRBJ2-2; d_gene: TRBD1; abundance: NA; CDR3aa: CASSLTGGSLTGELFF; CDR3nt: TGCGCCAGCAGCCTAACAGGGGGTTCCCTCACCGGGGAGCTGTTTTTT
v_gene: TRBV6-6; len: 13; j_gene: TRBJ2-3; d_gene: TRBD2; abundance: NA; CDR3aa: CASIRTSGDTQYF; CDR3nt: TGTGCCAGCATTAGGACTAGCGGGGATACGCAGTATTTT
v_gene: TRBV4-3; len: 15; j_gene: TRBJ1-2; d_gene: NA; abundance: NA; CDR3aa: CASSQDRGSNYGYTF; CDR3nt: TGCGCCAGCAGCCAAGACAGGGGCTCTAACTATGGCTACACCTTC
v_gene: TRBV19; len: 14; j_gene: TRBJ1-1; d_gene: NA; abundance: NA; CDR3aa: CASRVGDRGTEAFF; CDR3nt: TGTGCCAGTAGGGTCGGGGATCGAGGGACTGAAGCTTTCTTT
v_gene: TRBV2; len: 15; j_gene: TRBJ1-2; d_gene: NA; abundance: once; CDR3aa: CASSEHGGSRYGYTF; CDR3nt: TGTGCCAGCAGTGAACATGGGGGGAGTCGGTATGGCTACACCTTC
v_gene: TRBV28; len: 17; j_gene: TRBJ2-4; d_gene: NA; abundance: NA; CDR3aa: CASSLDGEAMAKNIQYF; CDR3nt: TGTGCCAGCAGCTTGGACGGGGAGGCGATGGCCAAAAACATTCAGTACTTC
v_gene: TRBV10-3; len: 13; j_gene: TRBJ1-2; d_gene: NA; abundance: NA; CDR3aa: CAITREGYYGYTF; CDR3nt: TGTGCCATCACCAGAGAGGGCTACTATGGCTACACCTTC
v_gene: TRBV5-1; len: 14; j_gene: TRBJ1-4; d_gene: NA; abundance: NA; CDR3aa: CASSLYGGSEKLFF; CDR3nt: TGCGCCAGCAGCTTATACGGGGGGAGTGAAAAACTGTTTTTT
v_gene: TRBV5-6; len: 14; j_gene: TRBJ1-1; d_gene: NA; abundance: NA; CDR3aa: CASSWGGRGTEAFF; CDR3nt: TGTGCCAGCAGCTGGGGAGGACGGGGCACTGAAGCTTTCTTT